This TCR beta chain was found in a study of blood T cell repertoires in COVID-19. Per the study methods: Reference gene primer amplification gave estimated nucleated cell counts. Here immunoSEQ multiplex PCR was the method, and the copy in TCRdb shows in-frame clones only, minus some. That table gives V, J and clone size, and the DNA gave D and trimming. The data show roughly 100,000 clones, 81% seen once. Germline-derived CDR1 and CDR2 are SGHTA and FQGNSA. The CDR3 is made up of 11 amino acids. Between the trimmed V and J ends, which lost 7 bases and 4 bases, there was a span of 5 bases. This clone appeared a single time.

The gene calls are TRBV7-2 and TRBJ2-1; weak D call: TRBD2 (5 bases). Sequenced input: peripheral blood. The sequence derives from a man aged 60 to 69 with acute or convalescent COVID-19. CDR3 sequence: CASTGYNEQFF. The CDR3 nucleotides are TGTGCCAGCACGGGGTACAATGAGCAGTTCTTC.